The next 20 T cell receptor beta chains were all read from a single sample in a study of shared clonotypes between healthy human individuals. Profiling relied on immunoSEQ multiplex PCR, and the TCRdb table lists in-frame clones only, not all of them. The sample includes about 1 million clones, under 80% of them seen just once. Sequenced sample: memory CD4+ T cells sorted from blood. Stated subset: CD45RA-negative fraction. All receptors derive from a young man in good health.

The chain combines TRBV30 with TRBJ1-5; D is unresolved. The ends were cut back, 1 base at V and 4 bases at J, with 11 bases in the middle. The CDR3 length is 14 residues. CDR1 and CDR2 from the germline V gene are GTSNPN and SVGIG (reference sequence). The CDR3 reads CAWSGASLNQPQHF. In DNA, the CDR3 is TGTGCCTGGAGTGGAGCGTCGTTAAATCAGCCCCAGCATTTT.

The chain uses TRBV7-3 and TRBJ2-2, with D perhaps assigned TRBD1 or TRBD2 (5 bases each). There are 15 residues in the CDR3. Per the germline V gene, CDR1 is SGHTA and CDR2 is FQGTGA. Trimming took 5 bases from V and 4 from J, leaving 14 bases between them. This chain's CDR3 is CASSREGTATGELFF. CDR3 nucleotides: TGTGCCAGCAGCCGCGAGGGGACGGCCACCGGGGAGCTGTTTTTT.

The CDR3 coding sequence is TGTGCCATCAGTGGGTATCGGGGTTCACCCCTCCACTTT. Translating it yields CAISGYRGSPLHF. The V gene is TRBV10-3, the J gene TRBJ1-6; no clear D gene. Between the trimmed V and J ends, which lost 4 bases and 9 bases, there was a span of 10 bases. The CDR3 spans 13 residues. Germline CDR1 and CDR2: ENHRY and SYGVKD.

J is TRBJ1-2 and V is TRBV29-1; TRBD1 aligns across 8 bases. V was pared by 1 base and J by 8 bases, with 6 bases of the junction left unmatched. The CDR3 covers 13 residues. Germline CDR1 is SQVTM and CDR2 is ANQGSEA. CDR3 residues: CSVEVYRGEGYTF. CDR3 DNA: TGCAGCGTTGAAGTCTACAGGGGGGAAGGCTACACCTTC.

V and J are TRBV4-2 and TRBJ2-5, with 13 positions matching TRBD2. The CDR3 totals 14 residues. V was clipped by 5 bases and J by 5 bases; unmatched bases: 2. Germline CDR1 reads LGHNA; CDR2 reads YNFKEQ. CDR3 sequence reads: CASSATSGGETQYF. The CDR3 DNA follows: TGTGCCAGCAGCGCGACTAGCGGGGGGGAGACCCAGTACTTC.

The chain joins TRBV6-6 to TRBJ1-4, with TRBD1 as a possible D gene (5 bases). Trimming removed 10 bases at V and 7 bases at J, with 19 bases between. Germline CDR1 is MNHNY and CDR2 is SVGAGI (reference sequence). CDR3 length: 14 residues. For the CDR3, the DNA is TGTGCCACCTTGGGGTGGGGGATGGGTGAAAAACTGTTTTTT. As protein: CATLGWGMGEKLFF.

J is TRBJ2-3 and V is TRBV30; D unresolved. In germline, CDR1 is GTSNPN, CDR2 SVGIG (reference sequence). This CDR3 contains 15 residues. V was trimmed by 2 bases and J by 2 bases, leaving 14 bases between them. The DNA for the CDR3 is TGTGCCTGGAGTCGACATCTGGGTCCCACAGATACGCAGTATTTT. Amino acid sequence: CAWSRHLGPTDTQYF.

Of note for this clone: A far more abundant clone sits one base away, making this likely a read error. The V call is TRBV5-1, the J call TRBJ2-7, with 12 nucleotides matching TRBD2. There are 15 residues in the CDR3. CDR1 and CDR2 from the germline V gene are SGHRS and YFSETQ. The CDR3 bases are TGCGCCAACAGCTCATCTAGCGGGAGGGCCTACGAGCAGTACTTC. This encodes CANSSSSGRAYEQYF.

This chain joins TRBV6-1 and TRBJ2-3; D uncertain. Germline CDR1 reads MNHNS; CDR2 reads SASEGT. V lost 1 base, J lost 2 bases, and 13 bases lay in between. This CDR3 comprises 16 residues. DNA for the CDR3: TGTGCCAGCAGTGAAGACCCTAGTCGTTCCACAGATACGCAGTATTTT. Translating it yields CASSEDPSRSTDTQYF.

The genes are TRBV28 and TRBJ2-7, with D possibly TRBD2 on 6 matching bases. The CDR3 has 15 amino acids. The germline V and J ends were trimmed by 7 bases and 0 bases, with 16 bases remaining between them. Germline CDR1 and CDR2: MDHEN and SYDVKM. The CDR3 protein is CASTFSAGNSYEQYF. Here the CDR3 DNA reads TGTGCCAGCACTTTTTCGGCGGGGAACTCCTACGAGCAGTACTTC.

This chain links TRBV18 with TRBJ1-2, with D uncertain. The CDR3 spans 12 residues. Germline loops: CDR1 KGHSH, CDR2 LQKENI. V lost 6 bases and J lost 4, with 9 bases in between. The CDR3 loop is CASSLGGYGYTF. CDR3 bases: TGTGCCAGCTCCCTCGGAGGCTATGGCTACACCTTC.

V usage is TRBV2 and J usage is TRBJ2-6; tentatively, D is TRBD2 (6 bases). V lost 11 bases and J 0 bases, leaving 14 bases between the germline ends. The germline V gene encodes CDR1 SNHLY and CDR2 FYNNEI. CDR3 length: 15 residues. The CDR3 sequence is CASRRESSGANVLTF. The CDR3 bases are TGTGCCTCCCGACGGGAGAGCTCTGGGGCCAACGTCCTGACTTTC.

This clone was recorded only once. V usage is TRBV7-9 and J usage is TRBJ1-2; TRBD1 aligns across 7 bases. This CDR3 spans 14 amino acids. J gave up 2 bases and V 6 bases, and 6 bases lay outside the gene matches. Germline CDR1 reads SEHNR; CDR2 reads FQNEAQ (reference sequence). CDR3 amino acids: CASSSSGQNYGYTF. DNA for the CDR3: TGTGCCAGCAGTTCCTCGGGACAGAACTATGGCTACACCTTC.

CDR3 region: CASSLGHPVDEQYF. The CDR3 region has the DNA TGTGCCAGCAGTCTCGGACACCCGGTGGACGAGCAGTACTTC. V gene TRBV27 combines with J gene TRBJ2-7, with D maybe TRBD1 (5 bases). V was trimmed by 5 bases and J by 5 bases, leaving 16 bases between them. The CDR3 runs 14 residues. The germline CDR1 and CDR2 sequences are MNHEY and SMNVEV (reference sequence).

The table lists this clone with a few counts. The J gene is TRBJ2-3, the V gene TRBV30, with 7 nucleotides matching TRBD1. CDR1 and CDR2 (germline): GTSNPN, SVGIG (reference sequence). Losses at the gene ends were 7 bases for V and 7 bases for J; bases not matched to a gene: 5. The CDR3 is made up of 11 amino acids. This CDR3 is CALTGYYTQYF. The CDR3, as DNA: TGTGCCTTGACAGGGTATTATACGCAGTATTTT.

The genes are TRBV6-5 and TRBJ2-7; D might be TRBD2 (5 bases). Germline CDR1 is MNHEY and CDR2 is SVGAGI. Trimming pared 4 bases from V and 0 bases from J, leaving 13 bases between. The CDR3 has 15 amino acids. The DNA for the CDR3 is TGTGCCAGCAGTTCGCGGACTGTTAGCTCCTACGAGCAGTACTTC. Residues: CASSSRTVSSYEQYF.

This clone was detected a few times. The rearrangement joins TRBV30 to TRBJ1-2; perhaps TRBD1 as D (5 bases). This CDR3 spans 14 amino acids. The V gene lost 2 bases and the J gene lost 2 bases, with 12 bases spanning the gap. In germline, CDR1 is GTSNPN, CDR2 SVGIG (reference sequence). For the CDR3, the DNA is TGTGCCTGGAGTCAGCAGACAGTAAACTATGGCTACACCTTC. The encoded protein is CAWSQQTVNYGYTF.

This sequence joins TRBV5-1 and TRBJ2-3; D is undetermined. Germline-derived CDR1 and CDR2 are SGHRS and YFSETQ. This CDR3 has 13 amino acids. V lost 4 bases and J 1 base, leaving 7 bases between the germline ends. CDR3 amino acids: CASSRARTDTQYF. The CDR3 DNA follows: TGCGCCAGCAGCCGTGCCCGCACAGATACGCAGTATTTT.

CDR3 bases: TGTGCCAGCAGTCCCCCGTGGGGAGTCGAGCAGTACTTC. Amino acid sequence: CASSPPWGVEQYF. The rearrangement uses TRBV27 and TRBJ2-7; D may be TRBD2 (5 bases). CDR1 and CDR2 from the germline V gene are MNHEY and SMNVEV (reference sequence). V lost 5 bases and J 6 bases, leaving 14 bases between the germline ends. The CDR3 runs to 13 residues.

This chain uses TRBV6-1 with TRBJ2-2, with TRBD2 matching over 14 bases. Germline lookup yields CDR1 MNHNS and CDR2 SASEGT. The CDR3 consists of 16 residues. The junction had 2 bases not matched to a gene; V was cut back by 3 bases and J by 5 bases. The CDR3 is CASSERLAGGTGELFF. The CDR3 DNA reads TGTGCCAGCAGTGAGCGACTAGCGGGGGGGACCGGGGAGCTGTTTTTT.